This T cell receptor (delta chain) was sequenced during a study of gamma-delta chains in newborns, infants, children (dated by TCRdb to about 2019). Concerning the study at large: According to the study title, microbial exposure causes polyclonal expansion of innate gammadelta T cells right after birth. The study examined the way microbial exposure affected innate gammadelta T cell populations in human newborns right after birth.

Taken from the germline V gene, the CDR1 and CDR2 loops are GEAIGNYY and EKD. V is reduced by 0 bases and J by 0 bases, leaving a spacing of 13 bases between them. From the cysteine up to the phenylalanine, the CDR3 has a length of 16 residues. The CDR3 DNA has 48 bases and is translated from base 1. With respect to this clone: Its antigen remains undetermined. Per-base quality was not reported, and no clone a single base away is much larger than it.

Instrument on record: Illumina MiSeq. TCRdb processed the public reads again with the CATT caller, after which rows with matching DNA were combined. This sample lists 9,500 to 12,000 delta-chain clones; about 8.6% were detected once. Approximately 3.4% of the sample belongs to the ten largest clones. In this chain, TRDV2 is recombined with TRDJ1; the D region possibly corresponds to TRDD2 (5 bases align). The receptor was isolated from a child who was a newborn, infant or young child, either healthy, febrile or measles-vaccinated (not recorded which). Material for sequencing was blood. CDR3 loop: CACDTVEPTYTDKLIF. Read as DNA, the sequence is TGTGCCTGTGACACCGTAGAGCCTACGTACACCGATAAACTCATCTTT.